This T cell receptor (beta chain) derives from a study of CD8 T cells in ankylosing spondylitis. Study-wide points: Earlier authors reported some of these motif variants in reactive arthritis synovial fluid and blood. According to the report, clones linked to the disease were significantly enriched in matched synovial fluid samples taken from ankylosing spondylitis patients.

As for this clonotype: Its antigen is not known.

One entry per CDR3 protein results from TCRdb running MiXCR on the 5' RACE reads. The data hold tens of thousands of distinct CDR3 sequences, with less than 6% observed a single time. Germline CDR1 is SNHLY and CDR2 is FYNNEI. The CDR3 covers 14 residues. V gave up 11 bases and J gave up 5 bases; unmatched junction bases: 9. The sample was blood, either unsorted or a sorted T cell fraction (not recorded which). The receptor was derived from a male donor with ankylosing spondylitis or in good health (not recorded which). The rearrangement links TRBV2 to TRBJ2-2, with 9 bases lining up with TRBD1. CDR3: CASKDRGLTGELFF. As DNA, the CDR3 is TGTGCCTCTAAGGACAGGGGTTTAACCGGGGAGCTGTTTTTT.